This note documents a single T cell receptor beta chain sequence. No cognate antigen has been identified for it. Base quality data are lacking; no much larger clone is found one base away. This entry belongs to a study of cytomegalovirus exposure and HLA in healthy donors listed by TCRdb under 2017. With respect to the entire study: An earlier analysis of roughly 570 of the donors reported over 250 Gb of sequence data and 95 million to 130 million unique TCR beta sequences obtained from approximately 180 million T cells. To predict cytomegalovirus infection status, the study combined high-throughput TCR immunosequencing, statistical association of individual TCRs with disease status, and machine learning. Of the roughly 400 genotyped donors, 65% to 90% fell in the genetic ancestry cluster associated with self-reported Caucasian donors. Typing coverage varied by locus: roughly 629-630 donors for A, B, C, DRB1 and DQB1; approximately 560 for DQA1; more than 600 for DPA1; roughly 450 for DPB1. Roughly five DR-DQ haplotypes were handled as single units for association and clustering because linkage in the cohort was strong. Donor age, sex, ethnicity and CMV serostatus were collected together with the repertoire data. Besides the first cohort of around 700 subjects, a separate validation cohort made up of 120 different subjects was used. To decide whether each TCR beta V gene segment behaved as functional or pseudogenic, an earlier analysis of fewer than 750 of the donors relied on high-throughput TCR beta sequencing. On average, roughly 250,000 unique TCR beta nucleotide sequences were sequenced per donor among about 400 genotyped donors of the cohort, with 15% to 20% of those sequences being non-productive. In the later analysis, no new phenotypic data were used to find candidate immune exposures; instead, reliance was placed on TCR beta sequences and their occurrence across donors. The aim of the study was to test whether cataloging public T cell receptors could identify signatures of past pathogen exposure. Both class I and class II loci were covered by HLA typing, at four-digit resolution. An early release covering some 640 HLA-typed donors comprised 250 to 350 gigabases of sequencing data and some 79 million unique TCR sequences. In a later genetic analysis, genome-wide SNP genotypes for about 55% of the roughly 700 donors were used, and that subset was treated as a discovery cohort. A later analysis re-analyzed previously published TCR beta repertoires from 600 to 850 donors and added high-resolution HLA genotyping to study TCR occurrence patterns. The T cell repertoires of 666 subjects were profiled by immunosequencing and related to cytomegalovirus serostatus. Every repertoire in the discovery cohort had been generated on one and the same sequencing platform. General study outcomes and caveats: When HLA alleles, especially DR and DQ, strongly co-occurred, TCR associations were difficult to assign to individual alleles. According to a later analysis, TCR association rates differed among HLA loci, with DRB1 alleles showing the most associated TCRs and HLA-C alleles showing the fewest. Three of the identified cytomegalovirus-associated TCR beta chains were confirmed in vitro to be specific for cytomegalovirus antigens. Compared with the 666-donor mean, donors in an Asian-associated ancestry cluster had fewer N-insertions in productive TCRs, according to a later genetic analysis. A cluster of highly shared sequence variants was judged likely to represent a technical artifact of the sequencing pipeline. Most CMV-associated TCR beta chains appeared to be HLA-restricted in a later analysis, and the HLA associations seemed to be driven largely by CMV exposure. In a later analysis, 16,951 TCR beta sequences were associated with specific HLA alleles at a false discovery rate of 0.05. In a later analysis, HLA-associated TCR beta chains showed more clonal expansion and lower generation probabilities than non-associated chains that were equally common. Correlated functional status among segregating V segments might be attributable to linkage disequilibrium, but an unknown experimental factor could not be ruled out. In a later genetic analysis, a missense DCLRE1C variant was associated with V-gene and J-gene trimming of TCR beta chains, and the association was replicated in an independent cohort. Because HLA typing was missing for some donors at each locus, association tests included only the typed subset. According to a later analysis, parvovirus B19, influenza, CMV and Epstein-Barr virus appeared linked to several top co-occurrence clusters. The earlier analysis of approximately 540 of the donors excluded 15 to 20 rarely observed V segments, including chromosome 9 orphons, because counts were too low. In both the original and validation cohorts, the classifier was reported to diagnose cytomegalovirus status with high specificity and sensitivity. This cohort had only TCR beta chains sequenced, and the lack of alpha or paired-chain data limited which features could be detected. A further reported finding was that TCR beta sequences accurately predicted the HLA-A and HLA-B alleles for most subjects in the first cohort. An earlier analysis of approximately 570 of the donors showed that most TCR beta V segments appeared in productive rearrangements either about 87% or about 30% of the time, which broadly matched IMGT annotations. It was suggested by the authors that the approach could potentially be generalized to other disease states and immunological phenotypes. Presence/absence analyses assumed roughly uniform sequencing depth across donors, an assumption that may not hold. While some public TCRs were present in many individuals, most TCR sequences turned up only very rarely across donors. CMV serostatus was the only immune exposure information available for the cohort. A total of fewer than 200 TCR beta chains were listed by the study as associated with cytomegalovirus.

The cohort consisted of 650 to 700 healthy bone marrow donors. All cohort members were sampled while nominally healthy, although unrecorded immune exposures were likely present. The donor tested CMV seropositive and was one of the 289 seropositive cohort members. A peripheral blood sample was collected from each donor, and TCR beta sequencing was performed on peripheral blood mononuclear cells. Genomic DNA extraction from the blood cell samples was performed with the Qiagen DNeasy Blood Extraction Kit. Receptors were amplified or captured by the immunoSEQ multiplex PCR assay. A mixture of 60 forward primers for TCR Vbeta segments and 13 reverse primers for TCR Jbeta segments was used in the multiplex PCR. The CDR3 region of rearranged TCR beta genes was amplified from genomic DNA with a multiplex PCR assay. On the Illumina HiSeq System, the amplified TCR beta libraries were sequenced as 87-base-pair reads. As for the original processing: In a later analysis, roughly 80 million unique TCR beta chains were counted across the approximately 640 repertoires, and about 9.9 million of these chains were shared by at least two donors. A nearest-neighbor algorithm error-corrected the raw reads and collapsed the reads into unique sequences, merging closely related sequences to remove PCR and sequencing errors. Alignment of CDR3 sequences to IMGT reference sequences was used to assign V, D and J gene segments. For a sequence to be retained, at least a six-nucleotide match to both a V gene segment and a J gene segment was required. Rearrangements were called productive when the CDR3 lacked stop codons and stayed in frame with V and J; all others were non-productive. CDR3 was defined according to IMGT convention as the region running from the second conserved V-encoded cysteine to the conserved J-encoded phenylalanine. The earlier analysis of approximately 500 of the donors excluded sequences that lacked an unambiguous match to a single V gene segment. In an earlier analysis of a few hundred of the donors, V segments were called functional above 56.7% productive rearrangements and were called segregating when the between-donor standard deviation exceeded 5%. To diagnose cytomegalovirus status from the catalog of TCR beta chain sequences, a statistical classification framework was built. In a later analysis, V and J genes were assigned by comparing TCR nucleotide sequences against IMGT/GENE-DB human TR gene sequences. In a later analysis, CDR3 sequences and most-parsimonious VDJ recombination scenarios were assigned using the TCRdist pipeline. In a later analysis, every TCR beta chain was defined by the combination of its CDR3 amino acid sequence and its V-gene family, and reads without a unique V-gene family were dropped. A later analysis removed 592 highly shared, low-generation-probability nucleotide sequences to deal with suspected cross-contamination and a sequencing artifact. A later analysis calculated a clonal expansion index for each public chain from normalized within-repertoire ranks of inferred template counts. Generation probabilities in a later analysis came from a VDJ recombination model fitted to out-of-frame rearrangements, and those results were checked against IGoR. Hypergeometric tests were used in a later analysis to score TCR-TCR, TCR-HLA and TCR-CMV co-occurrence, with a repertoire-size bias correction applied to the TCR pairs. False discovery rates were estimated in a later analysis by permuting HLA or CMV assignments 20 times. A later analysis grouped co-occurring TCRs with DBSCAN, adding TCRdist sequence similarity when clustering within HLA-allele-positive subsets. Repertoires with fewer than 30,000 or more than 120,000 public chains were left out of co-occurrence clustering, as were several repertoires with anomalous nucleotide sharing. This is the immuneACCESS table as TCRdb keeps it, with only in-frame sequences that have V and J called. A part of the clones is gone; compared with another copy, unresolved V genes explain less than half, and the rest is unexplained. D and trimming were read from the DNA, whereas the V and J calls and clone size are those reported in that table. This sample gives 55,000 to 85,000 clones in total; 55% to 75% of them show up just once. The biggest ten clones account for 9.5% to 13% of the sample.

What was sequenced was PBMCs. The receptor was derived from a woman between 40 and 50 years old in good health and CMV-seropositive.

DNA sequence: TGTGCCAGCAGCCTACAGAAAACCTCCTACGAGCAGTACTTC. Its amino acids are CASSLQKTSYEQYF. The chain is made from TRBV7-8 and TRBJ2-7; no D gene is confidently identified. V is clipped by 5 bases and J by 0 bases, and the sequence between their germline boundaries is 11 bases long. From cysteine to phenylalanine, the CDR3 is 14 amino acids long. Only the CDR3 region is kept as DNA, spanning 42 bases read in frame from base 1. In the germline V gene, CDR1 corresponds to SGHVS and CDR2 to FQNEAQ.